The rows below give T cell receptor beta chains drawn from one sample of a study of cytomegalovirus exposure and HLA in healthy donors. The repertoire was sequenced with immunoSEQ multiplex PCR; TCRdb's copy has only in-frame clones and lacks some. The sample carries some 150,000 clones, around 84% recorded once. Sequencing was done on a sample of PBMCs. The receptors were sampled from a human donor in good health. CDR3s include the opening cysteine and the closing phenylalanine or tryptophan. The order of the fields is V gene, D gene, clone size, J gene, CDR3 protein, CDR3 DNA. The D gene is left open where the match is weak. Clone size is not always given. Where it is, it says once, few, many or a class for expanded clones.

>TRBV6-6|TRBD2|.|TRBJ2-1
CASSYRRGAPGNEQFF
TGTGCCAGCAGTTATCGGCGGGGGGCCCCTGGAAATGAGCAGTTCTTC
>TRBV7-9|TRBD2|.|TRBJ2-7
CASSPRTSWEQYF
TGTGCCAGCAGCCCCCGGACTAGTTGGGAGCAGTACTTC
>TRBV14|.|.|TRBJ1-1
CASSQDNGESWNTEAFF
TGTGCCAGCAGCCAAGATAACGGGGAGAGTTGGAACACTGAAGCTTTCTTT
>TRBV6-5|.|once|TRBJ1-5
CASRMEQGSNQPQHF
TGTGCCAGCAGAATGGAACAGGGTAGCAATCAGCCCCAGCATTTT
>TRBV7-2|.|.|TRBJ1-5
CASSISRRTQPQHF
TGTGCCAGCAGCATCTCCCGGAGGACTCAGCCCCAGCATTTT
>TRBV30|.|few|TRBJ1-2
CAYLGGEDYGYTF
TGTGCCTACCTGGGCGGGGAGGACTATGGCTACACCTTC
>TRBV5-1|.|.|TRBJ2-5
CASSLSQETQYF
TGCGCCAGCAGCCTGTCCCAAGAGACCCAGTACTTC
>TRBV5-4|TRBD1|.|TRBJ1-1
CASSLFPGGGPGTEAFF
TGTGCCAGCAGCTTGTTCCCAGGGGGCGGCCCTGGCACTGAAGCTTTCTTT
>TRBV27|.|.|TRBJ1-1
CASSNPGSGNTEAFF
TGTGCCAGCAGCAACCCAGGGTCGGGGAACACTGAAGCTTTCTTT
>TRBV19|.|.|TRBJ1-5
CASSIRDIQGNQPQHF
TGTGCCAGTAGTATCCGGGACATTCAAGGCAATCAGCCCCAGCATTTT
>TRBV6-5|.|.|TRBJ1-4
CASSLDRGTEKLFF
TGTGCCAGCAGCCTGGACCGGGGTACTGAAAAACTGTTTTTT
>TRBV2|.|.|TRBJ1-5
CASTYGHPSGSNQPQHF
TGTGCCAGCACCTATGGACATCCTTCAGGTAGCAATCAGCCCCAGCATTTT
>TRBV29-1|TRBD1|few|TRBJ1-2
CSAGQDGYTF
TGCAGCGCGGGACAGGATGGCTACACCTTC
>TRBV5-4|.|.|TRBJ1-3
CASRSDGSSGNTIYF
TGTGCCAGCAGGTCGGACGGGAGCTCTGGAAACACCATATATTTT
>TRBV13|TRBD2|once|TRBJ2-1
CASSFLAGAYNEQFF
TGTGCCAGCAGCTTCTTAGCGGGAGCCTACAATGAGCAGTTCTTC
>TRBV30|TRBD2|.|TRBJ2-1
CAWSSPGEGFYEQFF
TGTGCCTGGAGTTCCCCGGGGGAGGGCTTTTATGAGCAGTTCTTC
>TRBV2|TRBD1|.|TRBJ1-2
CAGRQGDYGYTF
TGTGCCGGTCGACAGGGCGACTATGGCTACACCTTC
>TRBV7-8|.|once|TRBJ2-7
CASSTTGTPVYEQYF
TGTGCCAGCAGCACTACCGGGACTCCTGTCTACGAGCAGTACTTC
>TRBV2|.|.|TRBJ2-1
CALLILGPSSYNEQFF
TGTGCCCTGTTAATTCTGGGTCCTAGCTCCTACAATGAGCAGTTCTTC
>TRBV7-6|TRBD1|few|TRBJ2-5
CASSVGGTGVQETQYF
TGTGCCAGCAGCGTAGGGGGGACAGGGGTCCAAGAGACCCAGTACTTC
>TRBV28|.|.|TRBJ1-2
CASSLYGTFYGYTF
TGTGCCAGCAGTTTGTACGGGACATTCTATGGCTACACCTTC
>TRBV5-1|.|.|TRBJ1-1
CASSLLAGMNTEAFF
TGCGCCAGCAGCTTGTTGGCAGGGATGAACACTGAAGCTTTCTTT
>TRBV7-9|.|.|TRBJ1-1
CASSADEGNTEAFF
TGTGCCAGCAGTGCAGATGAGGGGAACACTGAAGCTTTCTTT
>TRBV6-1|.|.|TRBJ1-2
CASNPTGGSVYGYTF
TGTGCCTCAAACCCGACGGGGGGGAGCGTGTATGGCTACACCTTC
>TRBV25-1|TRBD1|.|TRBJ1-2
CASSEEGTGSNYGYTF
TGTGCCAGCAGTGAAGAAGGGACAGGGTCCAACTATGGCTACACCTTC